These T cell receptor beta chains were read from a single sample in a study of OX40 agonist ivuxolimab in advanced cancers. Clones were read by immunoSEQ multiplex PCR, and TCRdb kept only the in-frame ones, dropping some. The repertoire holds approximately 57,000 clones, with 65% to 85% as singletons. Sequenced material: CD4+ or CD8+ T cells sorted from blood, taken in a trial of the OX40 agonist ivuxolimab. The source of these receptors is an adult with an advanced solid tumor such as melanoma, head and neck, liver or kidney cancer. Each CDR3 is given with its conserved first and last residue. Each record gives: J gene, D gene, V gene, clone size, CDR3 DNA, CDR3 protein. The D gene is left open where the match is weak. Only some rows state a clone size, as once, few, many or a class for expanded clones.

TRBJ1-2 NA TRBV2 NA TGTGCCAGCAGTCCGACTAGGACCACCTATGGCTACACCTTC CASSPTRTTYGYTF
TRBJ1-2 NA TRBV7-9 NA TGTGCCAGCAGCTTAGCTGGGGGGAACTATGGCTACACCTTC CASSLAGGNYGYTF
TRBJ1-1 NA TRBV14 few TGTGCCAGCAGCCAAGATCGAACAGGGCTGGGGGGTGAAGCTTTCTTT CASSQDRTGLGGEAFF
TRBJ2-7 NA TRBV5-6 NA TGTGCCAGCAGCATGGAGGGGGGAGGGCCGGGCGAGCAGTACTTC CASSMEGGGPGEQYF
TRBJ2-7 NA TRBV25-1 NA TGTGCCAGCAGCCGAGGGGACAAAACCTACGAGCAGTACTTC CASSRGDKTYEQYF
TRBJ1-3 TRBD1 TRBV5-6 NA TGTGCCAGCAGCTCGACAGGGCCCTCGCCGAACACCATATATTTT CASSSTGPSPNTIYF
TRBJ1-4 NA TRBV28 once TGTGCCAGCACTCGAACAACTAATGAAAAACTGTTTTTT CASTRTTNEKLFF
TRBJ2-2 NA TRBV5-4 NA TGTGCCAGCAGCTTGGAAATAGGAGCATCGAACACCGGGGAGCTGTTTTTT CASSLEIGASNTGELFF
TRBJ2-7 TRBD1 TRBV27 NA TGTGCCAGCAGTCTCGACAGGGGCTGGGACGAGCAGTACTTC CASSLDRGWDEQYF
TRBJ2-7 TRBD2 TRBV2 NA TGTGCCAGCAGGGGGACTAGCTACAGCTCCTACGAGCAGTACTTC CASRGTSYSSYEQYF
TRBJ1-5 TRBD1 TRBV2 NA TGTGCCAGCAACTCGGACAGGGTTGGCAATCAGCCCCAGCATTTT CASNSDRVGNQPQHF
TRBJ2-7 TRBD1 TRBV5-1 NA TGCGCCAGCAGCCAGACAGGGATTGACTACGAGCAGTACTTC CASSQTGIDYEQYF
TRBJ1-5 NA TRBV6-5 NA TGTGCCAGTGGGAGAACTCAGCCCCAGCATTTT CASGRTQPQHF
TRBJ2-2 NA TRBV19 few TGTGCCAGTAGTATAGAGGCGGAAGGCAGGGAGCTGTTTTTT CASSIEAEGRELFF
TRBJ1-2 TRBD1 TRBV19 NA TGTGCCAGTAGTATGGGACAGGGGGTAATTGGCTACACCTTC CASSMGQGVIGYTF
TRBJ2-5 TRBD2 TRBV2 few TGTGCCAGCAGGGCGGGACTAGCGGACTATCAAGAGACCCAGTACTTC CASRAGLADYQETQYF
TRBJ1-1 TRBD1 TRBV6-5 NA TGTGCCAGCAGTCGGGACAGCACTGAAGCTTTCTTT CASSRDSTEAFF
TRBJ1-1 TRBD1 TRBV6-1 NA TGTGCCAGCAGTGAACCGGGACAGGGGGTCCCTCAAGCTTTCTTT CASSEPGQGVPQAFF
TRBJ2-1 TRBD2 TRBV19 once TGTGCCAGTAGTATAACGGGAGGCTATAATGAGCAGTTCTTC CASSITGGYNEQFF
TRBJ1-1 NA TRBV29-1 few TGCAGCGCTTCCGGGACGATCACTGAAGCTTTCTTT CSASGTITEAFF
TRBJ1-4 TRBD1 TRBV7-9 NA TGTGCCAGCAGCCCTGACAGGGGGGGGAATGAAAAACTGTTTTTT CASSPDRGGNEKLFF
TRBJ1-3 NA TRBV6-5 few TGTGCCAGCAGTTCGGGGGTCGGAATCTCTGGAAACACCATATATTTT CASSSGVGISGNTIYF
TRBJ1-5 NA TRBV5-6 NA TGTGCCAGCAGCTTGGTTGGGAGTCAGCCCCAGCATTTT CASSLVGSQPQHF
TRBJ1-6 NA TRBV28 NA TGTGCCAGCAGTTTATCAGGGCGGGACTCACCCCTCCACTTT CASSLSGRDSPLHF
TRBJ2-1 NA TRBV5-1 NA TGCGCCAGCAGCTTGGGTAGGACCAGCTCCTACAATGAGCAGTTCTTC CASSLGRTSSYNEQFF
TRBJ2-1 TRBD2 TRBV11-3 NA TGTGCCAGCAGCGGACGGACTAGCGGGAGTAGTGAGCAGTTCTTC CASSGRTSGSSEQFF
TRBJ2-1 NA TRBV28 NA TGTGCCAGCCGGCGCCAGGATGCATCAGCTCGGACTATAGGGTTCTTC CASRRQDASARTIGFF
TRBJ2-3 TRBD2 TRBV28 NA TGTGCCAGCAGTTCCCAAGCTGCGGGAGGGCCAACAGATACGCAGTATTTT CASSSQAAGGPTDTQYF
TRBJ2-6 NA TRBV7-3 NA TGTGCCAGCAGCTTAATGGGTTCTGGGGCCAACGTCCTGACTTTC CASSLMGSGANVLTF
TRBJ1-6 NA TRBV5-5 NA TGTGCCAGCAGCTTGGATGGCAGCCGTAATTTACCCCTCCACTTT CASSLDGSRNLPLHF
TRBJ2-1 TRBD1 TRBV10-3 NA TGTGCCATACAGGGGCCAAACAATGAGCAGTTCTTC CAIQGPNNEQFF
TRBJ2-1 TRBD2 TRBV5-1 NA TGCGCCAGCAGCTTGGCCTCTAGCGGGAGATCCTACAATGAGCAGTTCTTC CASSLASSGRSYNEQFF
TRBJ2-7 NA TRBV14 NA TGTGCCAGCAGCCAAGGCGGCGGGATTCGGACCTACGAGCAGTACTTC CASSQGGGIRTYEQYF
TRBJ1-2 NA TRBV18 NA TGTGCCAGCTCACCGACAGTGGCTAACTATGGCTACACCTTC CASSPTVANYGYTF
TRBJ2-1 TRBD2 TRBV27 NA TGTGCCAGCACTGGGACTAGCCTTCTACTAGGGAATGAGCAGTTCTTC CASTGTSLLLGNEQFF
TRBJ2-3 TRBD2 TRBV28 NA TGTGCCAGCAGTTTATTGGGGCTAGCGGGTTCTGCAGATACGCAGTATTTT CASSLLGLAGSADTQYF
TRBJ2-1 NA TRBV28 NA TGTGCCACAGCGCCAGGGGCCTGGAGGTTCTTC CATAPGAWRFF
TRBJ1-1 NA TRBV2 NA TGTGCCAGCAGTGGTGAGGCGCGCAGGAGAGAAGCTTTCTTT CASSGEARRREAFF
TRBJ1-2 NA TRBV19 NA TGTGCCAGTAGTAAACCCGACAGAACGCCTAACTATGGCTACACCTTC CASSKPDRTPNYGYTF
TRBJ2-1 NA TRBV6-1 NA TGTGCCAGCAGTGTTACGGAACGGGCTAGGTGGTTCTTC CASSVTERARWFF
TRBJ1-5 TRBD1 TRBV18 NA TGTGCCAGCTCACCACTGGGGACAGATCAGCCCCAGCATTTT CASSPLGTDQPQHF
TRBJ1-1 TRBD1 TRBV28 NA TGTGCCAGCAGATACCCGACAGGGAGCACTGAAGCTTTCTTT CASRYPTGSTEAFF
TRBJ2-7 NA TRBV7-2 NA TGTGCCAGCAGCTTATCGTCCGGGGCGTCAGCGAGCGCCTACTTC CASSLSSGASASAYF
TRBJ2-1 NA TRBV5-1 NA TGCGCCAGCAGCTTGGGAGACGATACCCACAATGAGCAGTTCTTC CASSLGDDTHNEQFF